Following are 10 T cell receptor beta chains from one sample sequenced in a study of T cells in Graves' hyperthyroidism and ophthalmopathy. Authors of the study amplified TCR beta CDR3 regions from RNA transcripts. HTBI primers were the set used in a first-round RT-PCR of the TCR CDR3. Using its own MiXCR run on the multiplex PCR reads, TCRdb lists one record per CDR3 protein. The profile shows under 550,000 distinct CDR3 sequences, just under 20% of them singletons. The sample comprised blood. The source is a man aged 40-49 years with Graves' ophthalmopathy.

This clonotype came up many times. CDR3 sequence reads: CASSPWTSGRQETQYF. The DNA of the CDR3 is TGTGCCAGCAGCCCGTGGACTAGCGGGAGACAGGAGACCCAGTACTTC. The chain combines TRBV7-2 with TRBJ2-5; 13 positions agree with TRBD2. The V gene end was trimmed by 5 bases and the J gene end by 5 bases; junction bases not matched to a gene: 8. The CDR3 consists of 16 residues. The germline V gene encodes CDR1 SGHTA and CDR2 FQGNSA.

The sample holds many counts of this clonotype. This chain uses TRBV3-1 with TRBJ2-5; TRBD2 matches at 14 bases. The CDR3 length is 17 residues. Trimming at V came to 4 bases and at J to 5 bases, leaving 9 bases not matched to a gene. Germline assignment: CDR1 LGHDT and CDR2 YNNKEL (reference sequence). This chain's CDR3 is CASSLGLAGGSGETQYF. CDR3 in DNA: TGTGCCAGCAGCCTCGGACTAGCGGGAGGTAGTGGGGAGACCCAGTACTTC.

This clonotype was observed a handful of times. The chain is built from TRBV20-1 and TRBJ2-7, with unresolved D. Per the germline V gene, CDR1 is DFQATT and CDR2 is SNEGSKA (reference sequence). The V end was cut by 2 bases, the J end by 2 bases, with 7 bases between. The CDR3 extends over 12 amino acids. The CDR3 DNA follows: TGCAGTGCTAGAAAACCGACCTACGAGCAGTACTTC. As protein: CSARKPTYEQYF.

This clonotype was detected only once. At one boundary the junction diverges from the germline segment, which might be a read error. CDR3 residues: CASSFGDMEARGYTF. CDR3 coding DNA: TGTGCCAGCAGCTTTGGGGACATGGAGGCGAGGGGCTACACCTTC. The chain recombines TRBV5-1 with TRBJ1-2, with a weak D call TRBD1 (6 bases). This CDR3 is built from 15 residues. Germline V gene sequence: CDR1 SGHRS, CDR2 YFSETQ.

This clonotype was recorded a few times. The chain uses TRBV19 and TRBJ2-1; D is uncertain. Between the trimmed V and J ends, which lost 7 bases and 0 bases, there was a span of 7 bases. This CDR3 has 13 residues. Germline CDR1 reads LNHDA; CDR2 reads SQIVND (reference sequence). CDR3 loop: CASKFSSYNEQFF. In DNA, the CDR3 is TGTGCCAGTAAGTTCAGCTCCTACAATGAGCAGTTCTTC.

In the case of this clonotype: The junction departs from germline at one end; a sequencing error may be responsible. The V call is TRBV19, the J call TRBJ1-2; D ambiguous. The CDR3 extends over 13 amino acids. The germline V gene encodes CDR1 LNHDA and CDR2 SQIVND (reference sequence). The CDR3 DNA sequence: TGTGCCTGTAGTACACTGACGGTCTATGGCTACACCTTC. It yields the protein CACSTLTVYGYTF.

This clonotype was recorded many times. The chain couples TRBV7-8 to TRBJ2-1, with TRBD2 matching 11 bases. Trimming removed 1 base from V and 12 bases from J; junction bases left unmatched: 11. There are 16 residues in the CDR3. Germline lookup yields CDR1 SGHVS and CDR2 FQNEAQ. The CDR3 DNA reads TGTGCCAGCAGCTTAGACCGCACTAGCGGGGGTTGGGGGCAGTTCTTC. As protein: CASSLDRTSGGWGQFF.

This clonotype came up a few times. The chain employs TRBV3-1 and TRBJ2-7, with D tentatively TRBD2 (6 bases). This CDR3 is built from 15 residues. Germline assignment: CDR1 LGHDT and CDR2 YNNKEL (reference sequence). V lost 0 bases and J 2 bases, leaving 11 bases between the germline ends. Here the CDR3 DNA reads TGTGCCAGCAGCCAAGATCGTCCGGGAGCCTACGAGCAGTACTTC. Residues: CASSQDRPGAYEQYF.

With regard to this clonotype: The junction and the germline gene differ at one end; a read error may be behind it. The chain uses TRBV6-2 or TRBV6-3 and TRBJ1-1, with TRBD1 matching over 9 bases. Germline lookup yields CDR1 MNHEY and CDR2 SVGEGT. The CDR3 covers 14 residues. CDR3 DNA sequence: TGTGTCAGCAGGTCCCGACAGGGGGTTGACAGAGCTTTCTTT. Its protein product is CVSRSRQGVDRAFF.

Note on this clonotype: Since the CDR3 does not end with the conserved phenylalanine or tryptophan, this likely comes from a read error. The chain carries TRBV27 and TRBJ1-3; no reliable D call. V was shortened by 0 bases and J by 3 bases, with 9 bases between the two germline ends. Germline V CDR1 and CDR2: MNHEY, SMNVEV (reference sequence). CDR3 size: 15 residues. The CDR3 spells CASSLSSRLGNTIYL. In DNA, the CDR3 is TGTGCCAGCAGTTTATCGTCCAGGCTTGGAAACACCATATATCTT.